This T cell receptor beta chain was observed in a study of T-cell reconstitution after alpha-beta-depleted transplantation in children. The sample holds a few counts of this clonotype. Using unique molecular identifiers, the investigators prepared the TCRbeta library. One entry per CDR3 protein results from TCRdb running MiXCR on the PCR reads. The repertoire holds approximately 400,000 distinct CDR3 sequences, approximately 11% seen once, with roughly 5.1% in the top ten. This sequence was found in a human donor who donated a stem cell graft to a child with acute myeloid leukemia. The sample was PBMCs from the stem cell graft donor, taken from the stem cell graft.

The CDR3 bases are TGCGCCAGCGTCGAGGGAGCAAAGAGCACCGGGGAGCTGTTTTTT. As protein: CASVEGAKSTGELFF. The chain is built from TRBV5-1 and TRBJ2-2; possibly TRBD2 for D (5 bases). The CDR3 loop spans 15 amino acids. Trimming removed 7 bases from V and 4 bases from J, with 17 bases in between. Germline CDR1 is SGHRS and CDR2 is YFSETQ.